What follows are 3 T cell receptor beta chains derived from one specimen sequenced in a study of regulatory T cells in long-lasting Graves disease. Time point meaning: newly diagnosed GD, antithyroid drugs for less than 3 months. After RNA was extracted from PBMCs, the TCR library was made from it. TCR beta libraries were built with iRepertoire HTBI primers and Arm-PCR of CDR3 regions. TCRdb used MiXCR to reprocess the multiplex PCR reads, holding one entry per CDR3 protein. This table holds roughly 400,000 distinct CDR3 sequences, about a sixth found once. The sample was also reused in another study, on T cells in Graves' hyperthyroidism and ophthalmopathy.

Specimen: peripheral blood mononuclear cells (PBMCs), collected at new diagnosis, from a patient treated with antithyroid drugs. The receptors were gathered from a woman aged 18-29 years with Graves disease.

This clonotype appeared a few times. The chain uses TRBV9 and TRBJ1-4, with D unresolved. Trimming took off 3 bases at V and 1 base at J, with 10 bases between the two ends. This CDR3 has 15 amino acids. CDR1 and CDR2 from the germline V gene are SGDLS and YYNGEE. The CDR3 loop reads CASSATLGTNEKLFF. The DNA of the CDR3 is TGTGCCAGCAGCGCTACCCTTGGAACTAATGAAAAACTGTTTTTT.

This clonotype occurred many times. This chain uses TRBV30 with TRBJ2-5; D gene unclear. The germline gives CDR1 GTSNPN, CDR2 SVGIG (reference sequence). CDR3 length equals 12 residues. The V end lost 2 bases, the J end lost 4 bases, and 8 bases lay between the germline ends. The CDR3 sequence: CAWSIRVETQYF. The CDR3, as DNA: TGTGCCTGGAGTATAAGAGTAGAGACCCAGTACTTC.

The chain couples TRBV4-2 to TRBJ1-2, with a tentative D call TRBD1 (5 bases). This CDR3 spans 15 amino acids. Germline V CDR1 and CDR2: LGHNA, YNFKEQ. The V gene lost 0 bases and the J gene lost 4 bases, with 12 bases spanning the gap. CDR3 protein: CASSQDETDAYGYTF. The CDR3, as DNA: TGTGCCAGCAGCCAAGATGAGACAGACGCCTATGGCTACACCTTC.